This is a list of T cell receptor beta chains from one sample in a study of blood T cell repertoires in COVID-19. The table came from immunoSEQ multiplex PCR; TCRdb's copy has only in-frame clones and leaves some out. The sample yields about 98,000 clones, more than 60% seen once. Sequenced material: peripheral blood. All receptors derive from a man between 65 and 85 years old with acute or convalescent COVID-19. The CDR3 runs from the conserved cysteine through the conserved F or W.

>TRBV18|TRBJ1-5|15
CASSPATGENQPRHF
>TRBV5-1|TRBJ2-4|13
CASSLYRGDIQYF
>TRBV5-6|TRBJ1-2|16
CASSLLPGQRPYGYTF
>TRBV20-1|TRBJ1-1|10
CSAPVFEAFF
>TRBV9|TRBJ1-2|16
CASSAPRGGQFYGYTF
>TRBV2|TRBJ2-1|14
CASRDQDSGNEQFF
>TRBV5-4|TRBJ2-6|17
CASSLAFFGSGANVLTF
>TRBV5-6|TRBJ1-1|15
CASSSLGGRRTEAFF
>TRBV6-5|TRBJ1-2|12
CASSYPDSGYTF
>TRBV12-3/TRBV12-4|TRBJ2-1|13
CASREQTSGEQFF
>TRBV19|TRBJ1-3|14
CASSRGNSGNTIYF
>TRBV6-5|TRBJ1-2|15
CASSYDHRGGYGYTF
>TRBV27|TRBJ2-7|15
CASSKDRGGSYEQYF
>TRBV6-1|TRBJ2-3|15
CASSEGAGSTDTQYF
>TRBV5-1|TRBJ2-5|14
CASSRQGREETQYF
>TRBV6-6|TRBJ2-3|12
CASAGGTDTQYF
>TRBV4-2|TRBJ1-6|14
CASSPTGGDSPLHF
>TRBV10-3|TRBJ2-7|14
CAGRLAGGDYEQYF
>TRBV29-1|TRBJ2-7|15
CSVEEYSDSAYEQYF
>TRBV30|TRBJ2-7|11
CAWSVGGEQYF
>TRBV15|TRBJ2-1|14
CATSKRGRADEQFF
>TRBV6-5|TRBJ2-5|12
CASTRGQETQYF
>TRBV4-1|TRBJ1-2|16
CASSQDWPGAYYGYTF
>TRBV2|TRBJ1-1|13
CASRADMNTEAFF
>TRBV28|TRBJ2-7|14
CASSLPDSSYEQYF
>TRBV11-2|TRBJ1-2|12
CASSFRGSGYTF
>TRBV3-1/TRBV3-2|TRBJ2-5|10
CASSYEIQYF
>TRBV6-5|TRBJ2-1|15
CASTRGLAGLNEQFF
>TRBV5-1|TRBJ1-4|17
CASSLAGRTATNEKLFF
>TRBV28|TRBJ2-6|17
CASSLLGRPPGANVLTF
>TRBV6-2/TRBV6-3|TRBJ2-2|14
CASSYSGSLGELFF
>TRBV28|TRBJ2-3|16
CASSPRLAGATDTQYF
>TRBV3-1/TRBV3-2|TRBJ1-6|17
CASSQDWTARGDSPLHF
>TRBV2|TRBJ2-1|16
CASRPLAGGPNNEQFF
>TRBV5-1|TRBJ2-1|15
CASSSTSGSINEQFF
>TRBV28|TRBJ2-2|18
CASSGSEPGQGSTGELFF
>TRBV10-3|TRBJ2-3|13
CATSSGRTDTQYF
>TRBV7-8|TRBJ1-6|14
CASSARGRGSPLHF
>TRBV3-1/TRBV3-2|TRBJ1-4|15
CASRSHGPTNEKLFF
>TRBV18|TRBJ2-7|16
CASSPVEGVGSYEQYF
>TRBV7-2|TRBJ2-3|14
CASREALAGGAQYF
>TRBV5-4|TRBJ2-5|14
CASSSDSSQETQYF
>TRBV7-2|TRBJ2-3|13
CANDLVGSGTQYF
>TRBV6-6|TRBJ2-7|16
CASSYSPGTGVDEQYF
>TRBV19|TRBJ1-5|17
CASSIATVLRGNQPQHF
>TRBV7-2|TRBJ1-2|13
CASSLLLNYGYTF
>TRBV9|TRBJ1-4|15
CASSVDHLENEKLFF
>TRBV30|TRBJ2-4|15
CAWSVQREGRGIQYF
>TRBV2|TRBJ2-5|15
CASSADREYQETQYF
>TRBV28|TRBJ1-5|15
CASRRTGGRHQPQHF
>TRBV5-1|TRBJ2-5|12
CASSLARETQYF
>TRBV28|TRBJ2-6|18
CASSPLQGAASGANVLTF
>TRBV6-5|TRBJ1-1|14
CASRLQGGYTEAFF